Listed below are T cell receptor beta chains from one sample, sequenced in a study of T cell repertoires in ileal Crohn's disease. TCRdb's table, derived via immunoSEQ multiplex PCR, lists solely in-frame clones and lacks some. Of 15,000 to 20,000 clones listed, roughly 70% are singletons. Sequencing was carried out using ileal tissue. These receptors were taken from an adult with Crohn's disease. CDR3s leave out the opening cysteine and the closing phenylalanine or tryptophan. Each record gives: CDR3 protein, D gene, V gene, clone size. The D gene is left open where the match is weak. Part of the rows lack a size; the others show once, few, many or a class for expanded clones.

cdr3_aa: ASSYTTGGLTEAF
d_call: TRBD1
v_call: TRBV7-3
clone_size: NA

cdr3_aa: ASSLGQGRGEAF
d_call: TRBD1
v_call: TRBV5-6
clone_size: NA

cdr3_aa: SVGSQYNQPQH
d_call: NA
v_call: TRBV29-1
clone_size: NA

cdr3_aa: SAHSGNKF
d_call: TRBD2
v_call: TRBV20-1
clone_size: NA

cdr3_aa: ASSVPGTGREQY
d_call: TRBD1
v_call: TRBV6-1
clone_size: NA

cdr3_aa: ASSFSRQEAF
d_call: NA
v_call: TRBV7-3
clone_size: once

cdr3_aa: ASSLLGQGNTGELF
d_call: TRBD1
v_call: TRBV2
clone_size: NA

cdr3_aa: ASSDSGLATDTQY
d_call: TRBD2
v_call: TRBV6-4
clone_size: NA

cdr3_aa: ASNSGSGNQETQY
d_call: TRBD2
v_call: TRBV25-1
clone_size: NA

cdr3_aa: ASSSTGDNSPLH
d_call: NA
v_call: TRBV28
clone_size: NA

cdr3_aa: ASSEAAREQF
d_call: NA
v_call: TRBV2
clone_size: NA

cdr3_aa: ASSYLGQESYEQY
d_call: TRBD1
v_call: TRBV6-5
clone_size: NA

cdr3_aa: ASSEQGIHNNQPQH
d_call: NA
v_call: TRBV2
clone_size: NA

cdr3_aa: ASSIPGTSGGHL
d_call: TRBD2
v_call: TRBV5-1
clone_size: few